This T cell receptor beta chain was documented in a study of blood T cell repertoires in COVID-19. Study information: Sites in the United States, Italy and Spain provided acute and convalescent COVID-19 samples. Sources were T cells, B-cell-depleted T cells, or PBMCs; the material itself was cDNA or gDNA.

The germline V gene has CDR1 KGHSH and CDR2 LQKENI. The CDR3 length is 15 residues. V was pared by 6 bases and J by 2 bases, with 3 bases of the junction left unmatched. Profiling relied on immunoSEQ multiplex PCR, and the TCRdb table lists in-frame clones only, not all of them. Of tens of thousands of clones listed, 80% are singletons. V gene TRBV18 combines with J gene TRBJ2-3, with TRBD2 matching 12 bases. Specimen: peripheral blood. This receptor was identified in a human donor in a cohort sampled during active COVID-19. CDR3 bases: TGTGCCAGCTCGCGGACTAGCGGGACCACAGATACGCAGTATTTT. Translated: CASSRTSGTTDTQYF. Together with reference TRBV18 and TRBJ2-3, the CDR3 gives the full variable domain: NAGVMQNPRHLVRRRGQEARLRCSPMKGHSHVYWYRQLPEEGLKFMVYLQKENIIDESGMPKERFSAEFPKEGPSILRIQQVVRGDSAAYFCASSRTSGTTDTQYFGPGTRLTVL.